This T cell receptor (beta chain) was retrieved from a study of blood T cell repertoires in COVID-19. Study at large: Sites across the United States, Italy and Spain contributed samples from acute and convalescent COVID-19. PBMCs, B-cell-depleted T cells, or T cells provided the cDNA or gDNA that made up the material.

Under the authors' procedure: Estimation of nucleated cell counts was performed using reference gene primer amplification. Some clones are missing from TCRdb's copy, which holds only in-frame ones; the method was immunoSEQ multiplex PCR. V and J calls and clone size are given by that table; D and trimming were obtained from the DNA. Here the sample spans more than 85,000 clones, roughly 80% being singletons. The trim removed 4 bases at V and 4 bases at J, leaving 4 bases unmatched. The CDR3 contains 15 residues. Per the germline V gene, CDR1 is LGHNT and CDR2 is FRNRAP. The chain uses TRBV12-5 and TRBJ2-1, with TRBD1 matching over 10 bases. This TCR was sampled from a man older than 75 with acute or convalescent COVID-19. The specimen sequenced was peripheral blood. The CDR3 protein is CASGSGTGAYNEQFF. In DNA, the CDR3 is TGTGCTAGTGGTTCCGGGACAGGGGCGTACAATGAGCAGTTCTTC.